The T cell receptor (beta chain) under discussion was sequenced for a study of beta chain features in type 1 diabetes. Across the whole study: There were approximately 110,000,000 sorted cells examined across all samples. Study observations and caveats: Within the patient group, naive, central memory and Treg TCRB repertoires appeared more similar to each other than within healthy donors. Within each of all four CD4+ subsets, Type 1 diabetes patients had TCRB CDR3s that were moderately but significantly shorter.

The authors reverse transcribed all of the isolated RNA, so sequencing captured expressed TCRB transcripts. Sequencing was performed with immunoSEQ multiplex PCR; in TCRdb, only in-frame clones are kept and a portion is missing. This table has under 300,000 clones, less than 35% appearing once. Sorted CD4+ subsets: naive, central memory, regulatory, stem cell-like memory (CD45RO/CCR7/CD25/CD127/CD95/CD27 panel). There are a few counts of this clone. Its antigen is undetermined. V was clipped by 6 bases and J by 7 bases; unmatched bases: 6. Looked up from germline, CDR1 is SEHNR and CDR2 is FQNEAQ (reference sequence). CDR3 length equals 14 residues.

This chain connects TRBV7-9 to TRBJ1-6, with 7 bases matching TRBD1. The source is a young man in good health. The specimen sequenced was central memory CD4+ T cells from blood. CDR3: CASRPGQLNSPLHF. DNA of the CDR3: TGTGCCAGCAGACCGGGACAGCTCAATTCACCCCTCCACTTT.